This T cell receptor (beta chain) was recovered during a study of metastatic and nonmetastatic thyroid tumors. For the study at large: Where malignant and benign thyroid patients were concerned, repertoires were compared across blood and tumor or nodule tissue.

Authors' methods: Differences in CDR3 between clinicopathological groups were drawn on to build a classifier intended to discriminate distant-metastatic papillary thyroid cancer patients. TCRdb reanalyzed the PCR reads with MiXCR. The V and J calls come from TCRdb's annotation, not from the publication. The sample shows roughly 38,000 clones, about 12% of them seen only once. There were no patients who had received any treatment before thyroid surgery. The V gene's germline CDR1 is MNHEY and CDR2 SVGEGT. V dropped 2 bases and J dropped 5 bases, with 7 bases sitting between them. This CDR3 has 13 residues. Overall study findings and caveats: Patients with malignant thyroid tumors reportedly had significantly higher TCR beta diversity than those with benign nodules, in blood and tumor.

This clone was counted many times. Its antigen is unknown. V is TRBV6-2 or TRBV6-3 and J is TRBJ2-1; D not resolved. The sequence came from a male donor with papillary thyroid cancer or a benign thyroid nodule (not recorded which). Some clones in this sample may be carry-over from other donors' samples. Sequencing used blood. The CDR3 spells CASSYDGNNEQFF. CDR3 nucleotides: TGTGCCAGCAGTTACGATGGCAACAATGAGCAGTTCTTC.